Listed below are T cell receptor beta chains from one sample, sequenced in a study of blood T cell repertoires in COVID-19. TCRdb's table, derived via immunoSEQ multiplex PCR, lists solely in-frame clones and lacks some. Found here are 230,000 or so clones, about 85% of them singletons; the top ten hold 15% to 20%. Source material: peripheral blood. These receptor sequences come from a man between 25 and 39 years old with active or convalescent COVID-19. CDR3s include the opening cysteine and the closing phenylalanine or tryptophan. Fields, in order: D gene, V gene, J gene, clone size, CDR3 DNA, CDR3 protein. A D gene is named only where the DNA matches it firmly. The size entry is marked missing in some rows and otherwise reads once, few, many or a size class.

D gene: -
V gene: TRBV28
J gene: TRBJ1-4
clone size: -
CDR3 DNA: TGTGCCAGCAGCCTCCATGAAAAACTGTTTTTT
CDR3 protein: CASSLHEKLFF

D gene: -
V gene: TRBV20-1
J gene: TRBJ2-7
clone size: -
CDR3 DNA: TGCAGTGCGAGTAGCGCCGCCCAGTACGAGCAGTACTTC
CDR3 protein: CSASSAAQYEQYF

D gene: -
V gene: TRBV30
J gene: TRBJ1-5
clone size: few
CDR3 DNA: TGTGCCTGGACCTCCGACAGACTCAATCAGCCCCAGCATTTT
CDR3 protein: CAWTSDRLNQPQHF

D gene: TRBD1
V gene: TRBV15
J gene: TRBJ1-1
clone size: -
CDR3 DNA: TGTGCCACCAGCAGAGATTCGGGGACAGGCTTGAACACTGAAGCTTTCTTT
CDR3 protein: CATSRDSGTGLNTEAFF

D gene: TRBD2
V gene: TRBV29-1
J gene: TRBJ2-1
clone size: -
CDR3 DNA: TGCAGCACATATTCTAGCGGGAGTGGGTATGAGCAGTTCTTC
CDR3 protein: CSTYSSGSGYEQFF

D gene: TRBD1
V gene: TRBV2
J gene: TRBJ1-2
clone size: -
CDR3 DNA: TGTGCCAGCCGGGACAGGGGACCATATGGCTACACCTTC
CDR3 protein: CASRDRGPYGYTF

D gene: -
V gene: TRBV5-1
J gene: TRBJ1-5
clone size: -
CDR3 DNA: TGCGCCAGCAGCCCGGACAGCGACAATCAGCCCCAGCATTTT
CDR3 protein: CASSPDSDNQPQHF

D gene: -
V gene: TRBV12-3/TRBV12-4
J gene: TRBJ2-1
clone size: -
CDR3 DNA: TGTGCCAGCCAAGGGGAGGGGGTCAATGAGCAGTTCTTC
CDR3 protein: CASQGEGVNEQFF

D gene: -
V gene: TRBV2
J gene: TRBJ1-3
clone size: -
CDR3 DNA: TGTGCCAGCAGTGAAAGTGGGCGAAGGTCTGGAAACACCATATATTTT
CDR3 protein: CASSESGRRSGNTIYF

D gene: -
V gene: TRBV6-5
J gene: TRBJ2-7
clone size: -
CDR3 DNA: TGTGCCAGCACGTTACGTAGCGGTGACTACGAGCAGTACTTC
CDR3 protein: CASTLRSGDYEQYF

D gene: -
V gene: TRBV15
J gene: TRBJ1-2
clone size: -
CDR3 DNA: TGTGCCACCAGCGAAAACAGGGACCGGGCCTATGGCTACACCTTC
CDR3 protein: CATSENRDRAYGYTF

D gene: TRBD1
V gene: TRBV5-1
J gene: TRBJ2-7
clone size: -
CDR3 DNA: TGCGCCAGCAGCCTTGCGACAGGGAACTACGAGCAGTACTTC
CDR3 protein: CASSLATGNYEQYF

D gene: -
V gene: TRBV7-9
J gene: TRBJ1-4
clone size: -
CDR3 DNA: TGTGCCAGCAGCTCCCGGGGGTTCACTAATGAAAAACTGTTTTTT
CDR3 protein: CASSSRGFTNEKLFF

D gene: TRBD1
V gene: TRBV7-9
J gene: TRBJ2-7
clone size: -
CDR3 DNA: TGTGCCAGCAGCTTATGGAGGGGGACAGGGCCCCACGAGCAGTACTTC
CDR3 protein: CASSLWRGTGPHEQYF

D gene: TRBD2
V gene: TRBV7-2
J gene: TRBJ2-1
clone size: once
CDR3 DNA: TGTGCCAGCAACCCTACTAGCGTGAGGGGCAATGAGCAGTTCTTC
CDR3 protein: CASNPTSVRGNEQFF

D gene: TRBD2
V gene: TRBV28
J gene: TRBJ2-1
clone size: -
CDR3 DNA: TGTGCCAGCATCGTATCAGGCGGGGGTTCCTACAATGAGCAGTTCTTC
CDR3 protein: CASIVSGGGSYNEQFF

D gene: -
V gene: TRBV7-8
J gene: TRBJ2-6
clone size: -
CDR3 DNA: TGTGCCAGCAGCTTGGAGGGTTCTGGGGCCAACGTCCTGACTTTC
CDR3 protein: CASSLEGSGANVLTF

D gene: -
V gene: TRBV6-6
J gene: TRBJ2-2
clone size: -
CDR3 DNA: TGTGCCAGCAGTTATTACAGCCCCACCGGGGAGCTGTTTTTT
CDR3 protein: CASSYYSPTGELFF

D gene: -
V gene: TRBV5-1
J gene: TRBJ1-1
clone size: -
CDR3 DNA: TGCGCCAGCAGCTTGGCAGAATACACTGAAGCTTTCTTT
CDR3 protein: CASSLAEYTEAFF

D gene: TRBD2
V gene: TRBV4-3
J gene: TRBJ2-3
clone size: -
CDR3 DNA: TGCGCCAGCAGGATAGCGGGCGGACTCACAGATACGCAGTATTTT
CDR3 protein: CASRIAGGLTDTQYF

D gene: -
V gene: TRBV10-2
J gene: TRBJ1-1
clone size: -
CDR3 DNA: TGCGCCAGCAGTGGGGCCGCCGGTAGAGACACTGAAGCTTTCTTT
CDR3 protein: CASSGAAGRDTEAFF

D gene: -
V gene: TRBV4-2
J gene: TRBJ1-1
clone size: few
CDR3 DNA: TGTGCCAGCAGCCAAGGGCAGAACCCCCTCACTGAAGCTTTCTTT
CDR3 protein: CASSQGQNPLTEAFF

D gene: -
V gene: TRBV5-1
J gene: TRBJ2-5
clone size: -
CDR3 DNA: TGCGCCAGCAGCTTGGGAGACAGGATCGGGGAGACCCAGTACTTC
CDR3 protein: CASSLGDRIGETQYF

D gene: -
V gene: TRBV7-9
J gene: TRBJ1-1
clone size: -
CDR3 DNA: TGTGCCAGCAGCTTGGGGCAGGGGAACACTGAAGCTTTCTTT
CDR3 protein: CASSLGQGNTEAFF

D gene: TRBD2
V gene: TRBV7-9
J gene: TRBJ2-1
clone size: -
CDR3 DNA: TGTGCCAGCAGCATCCCTAGCGGGGCGAACAATGAGCAGTTCTTC
CDR3 protein: CASSIPSGANNEQFF

D gene: TRBD1
V gene: TRBV2
J gene: TRBJ1-1
clone size: -
CDR3 DNA: TGTGCCAGCAGTGAAACAAGCAGGGGGCGATGGACTGAAGCTTTCTTT
CDR3 protein: CASSETSRGRWTEAFF

D gene: TRBD1
V gene: TRBV5-1
J gene: TRBJ2-7
clone size: -
CDR3 DNA: TGCGCCAGCAGCTTGGACCGGACAGGGAAGGGCGAGCAGTACTTC
CDR3 protein: CASSLDRTGKGEQYF

D gene: TRBD2
V gene: TRBV9
J gene: TRBJ2-7
clone size: -
CDR3 DNA: TGTGCCAGCAGCGTAGGCCTTAGCGGGGGCAACGAGCAGTACTTC
CDR3 protein: CASSVGLSGGNEQYF